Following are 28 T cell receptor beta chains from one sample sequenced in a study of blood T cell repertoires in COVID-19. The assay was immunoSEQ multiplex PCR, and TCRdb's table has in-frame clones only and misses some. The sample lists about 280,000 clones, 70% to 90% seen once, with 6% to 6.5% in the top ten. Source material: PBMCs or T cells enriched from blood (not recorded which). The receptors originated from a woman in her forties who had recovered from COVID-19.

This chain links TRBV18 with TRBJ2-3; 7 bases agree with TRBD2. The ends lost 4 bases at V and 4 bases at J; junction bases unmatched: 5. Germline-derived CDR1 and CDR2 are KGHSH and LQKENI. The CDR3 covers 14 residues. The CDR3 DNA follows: TGTGCCAGCTCACTGGGGCGGGAGCCAGATACGCAGTATTTT. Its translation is CASSLGREPDTQYF.

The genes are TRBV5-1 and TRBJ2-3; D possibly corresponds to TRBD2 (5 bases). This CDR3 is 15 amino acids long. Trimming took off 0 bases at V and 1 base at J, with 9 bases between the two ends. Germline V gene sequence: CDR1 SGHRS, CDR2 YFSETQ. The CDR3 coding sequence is TGCGCCAGCAGCTTGGCCCCCGGGGGCACAGATACGCAGTATTTT. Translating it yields CASSLAPGGTDTQYF.

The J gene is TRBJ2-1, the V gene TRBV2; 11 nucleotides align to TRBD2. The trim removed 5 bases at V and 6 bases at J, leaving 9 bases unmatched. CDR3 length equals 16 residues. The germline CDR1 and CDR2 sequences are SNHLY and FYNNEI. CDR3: CASSIQGLAGGNEQFF. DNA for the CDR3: TGTGCCAGCAGTATACAAGGACTAGCGGGCGGCAATGAGCAGTTCTTC.

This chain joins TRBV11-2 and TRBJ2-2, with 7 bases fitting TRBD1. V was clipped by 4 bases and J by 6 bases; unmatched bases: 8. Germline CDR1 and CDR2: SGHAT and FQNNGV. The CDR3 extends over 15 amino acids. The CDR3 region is CASSSRGQGPGELFF. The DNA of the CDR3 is TGTGCCAGCAGCTCAAGGGGGCAGGGTCCCGGGGAGCTGTTTTTT.

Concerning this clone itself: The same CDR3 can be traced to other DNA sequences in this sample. The CDR3 DNA reads as TGTGCCAGCAGCCAATGGGACAGGCAAGAGACCCAGTACTTC. This sequence encodes CASSQWDRQETQYF. The chain is built from TRBV3-1 (or the pseudogene TRBV3-2) and TRBJ2-5, with 8 bases aligning to TRBD1. This CDR3 is built from 14 residues. Germline V gene data show CDR1 as LGHDT and CDR2 as YNNKEL (reference sequence). Germline trimming cut 2 bases from V and 2 bases from J; bases unmatched to any gene: 1.

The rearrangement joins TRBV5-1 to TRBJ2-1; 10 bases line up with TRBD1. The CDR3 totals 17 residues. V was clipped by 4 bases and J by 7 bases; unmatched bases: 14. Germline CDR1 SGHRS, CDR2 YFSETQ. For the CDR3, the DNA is TGCGCCAGCAGCCCTCTGAGACAGGGGGCGCAATGGAATGAGCAGTTCTTC. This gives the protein CASSPLRQGAQWNEQFF. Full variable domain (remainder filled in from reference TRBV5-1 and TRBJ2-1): KAGVTQTPRYLIKTRGQQVTLSCSPISGHRSVSWYQQTPGQGLQFLFEYFSETQRNKGNFPGRFSGRQFSNSRSEMNVSTLELGDSALYLCASSPLRQGAQWNEQFFGPGTRLTVL.

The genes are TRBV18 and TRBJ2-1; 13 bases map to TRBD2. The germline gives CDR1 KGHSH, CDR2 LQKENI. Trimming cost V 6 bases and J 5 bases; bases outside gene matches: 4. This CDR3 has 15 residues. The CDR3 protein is CASSFGTSGNNEQFF. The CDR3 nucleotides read TGTGCCAGCTCCTTCGGGACTAGCGGGAACAATGAGCAGTTCTTC.

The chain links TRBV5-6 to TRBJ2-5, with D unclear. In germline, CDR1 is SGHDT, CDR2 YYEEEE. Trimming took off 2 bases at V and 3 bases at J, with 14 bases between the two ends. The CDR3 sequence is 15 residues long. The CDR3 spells CASSLGRNREETQYF. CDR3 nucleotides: TGTGCCAGCAGCTTAGGCAGGAATAGAGAAGAGACCCAGTACTTC.

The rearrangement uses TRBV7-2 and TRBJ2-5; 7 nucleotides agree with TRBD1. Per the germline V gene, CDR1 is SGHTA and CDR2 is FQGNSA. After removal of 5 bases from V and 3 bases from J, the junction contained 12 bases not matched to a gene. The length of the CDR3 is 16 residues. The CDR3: CASSPWQGERKETQYF. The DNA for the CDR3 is TGTGCCAGCAGCCCGTGGCAGGGGGAACGCAAAGAGACCCAGTACTTC.

This chain's CDR3 is CASSPYGLGGTEAFF. The CDR3 bases are TGTGCCAGCAGCCCCTACGGGTTAGGAGGCACTGAAGCTTTCTTT. The gene calls are TRBV9 and TRBJ1-1; unclear D gene. CDR1 and CDR2 from the germline V gene are SGDLS and YYNGEE. The CDR3 has 15 residues. V was trimmed by 4 bases and J by 4 bases, leaving 17 bases between them.

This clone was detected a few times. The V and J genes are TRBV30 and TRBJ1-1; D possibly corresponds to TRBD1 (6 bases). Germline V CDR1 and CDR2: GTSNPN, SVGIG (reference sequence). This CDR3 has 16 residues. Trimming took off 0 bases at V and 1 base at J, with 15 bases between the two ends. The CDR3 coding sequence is TGTGCCTGGAGTGTAAAGGGTCAGGGGACGAACACTGAAGCTTTCTTT. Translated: CAWSVKGQGTNTEAFF.

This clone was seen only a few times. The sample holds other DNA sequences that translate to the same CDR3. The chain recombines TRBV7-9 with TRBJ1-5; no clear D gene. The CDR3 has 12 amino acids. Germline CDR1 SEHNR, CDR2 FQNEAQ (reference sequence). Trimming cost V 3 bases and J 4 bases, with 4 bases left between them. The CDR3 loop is CASSFQNQPQHF. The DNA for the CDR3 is TGTGCCAGCAGCTTCCAAAATCAGCCCCAGCATTTT.

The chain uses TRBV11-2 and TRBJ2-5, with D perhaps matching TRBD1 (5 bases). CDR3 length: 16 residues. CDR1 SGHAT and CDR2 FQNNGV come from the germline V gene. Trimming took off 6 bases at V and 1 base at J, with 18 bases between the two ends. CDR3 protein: CASRWGLLGRQETQYF. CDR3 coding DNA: TGTGCCAGCAGATGGGGCTTACTCGGCCGCCAAGAGACCCAGTACTTC.

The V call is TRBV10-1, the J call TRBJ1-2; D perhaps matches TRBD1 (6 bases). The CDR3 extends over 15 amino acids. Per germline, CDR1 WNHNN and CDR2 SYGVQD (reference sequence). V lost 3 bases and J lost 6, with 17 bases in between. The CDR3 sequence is CASSDHRVLVDGYTF. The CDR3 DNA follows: TGCGCCAGCAGTGACCACAGGGTTTTGGTCGATGGCTACACCTTC.

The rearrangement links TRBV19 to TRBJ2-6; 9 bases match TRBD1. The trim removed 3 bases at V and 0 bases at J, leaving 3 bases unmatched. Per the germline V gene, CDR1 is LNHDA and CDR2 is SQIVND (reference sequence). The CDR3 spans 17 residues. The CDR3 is CASSIGTGNSGANVLTF. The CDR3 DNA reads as TGTGCCAGTAGTATCGGGACAGGGAACTCTGGGGCCAACGTCCTGACTTTC.

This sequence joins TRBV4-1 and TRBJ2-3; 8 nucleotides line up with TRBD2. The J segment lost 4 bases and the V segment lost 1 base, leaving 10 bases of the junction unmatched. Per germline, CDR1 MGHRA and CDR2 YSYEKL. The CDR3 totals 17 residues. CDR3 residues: CASSQATAGVRADTQYF. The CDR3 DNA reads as TGCGCCAGCAGCCAAGCGACAGCGGGAGTTAGGGCAGATACGCAGTATTTT.

In DNA, the CDR3 is TGTGCCAGCAGCCCAGGGCTTAACTCCTACGAGCAGTACTTC. This codes for CASSPGLNSYEQYF. The V call is TRBV11-2, the J call TRBJ2-7; a possible D gene is TRBD1 (5 bases). This CDR3 is 14 amino acids long. V gave up 5 bases and J gave up 0 bases, with 11 bases separating them. In germline, CDR1 is SGHAT, CDR2 FQNNGV.

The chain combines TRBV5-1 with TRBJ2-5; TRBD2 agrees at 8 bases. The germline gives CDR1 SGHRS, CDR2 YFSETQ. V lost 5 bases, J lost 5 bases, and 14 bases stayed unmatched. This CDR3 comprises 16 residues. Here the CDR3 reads CASRDEAGDAGETQYF. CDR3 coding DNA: TGCGCCAGCAGAGATGAAGCGGGAGACGCGGGGGAGACCCAGTACTTC.

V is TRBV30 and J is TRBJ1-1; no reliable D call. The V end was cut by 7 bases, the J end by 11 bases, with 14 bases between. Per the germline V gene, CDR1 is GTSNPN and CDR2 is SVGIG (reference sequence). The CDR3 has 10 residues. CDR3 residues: CASEDPTAFF. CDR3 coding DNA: TGTGCCTCGGAGGACCCTACGGCTTTCTTT.

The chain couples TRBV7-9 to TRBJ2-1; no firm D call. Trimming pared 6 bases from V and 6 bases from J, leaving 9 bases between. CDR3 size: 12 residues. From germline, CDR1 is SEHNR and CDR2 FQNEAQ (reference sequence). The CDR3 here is CASRSSGNEQFF. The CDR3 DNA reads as TGTGCCAGCAGGTCGTCAGGCAATGAGCAGTTCTTC.

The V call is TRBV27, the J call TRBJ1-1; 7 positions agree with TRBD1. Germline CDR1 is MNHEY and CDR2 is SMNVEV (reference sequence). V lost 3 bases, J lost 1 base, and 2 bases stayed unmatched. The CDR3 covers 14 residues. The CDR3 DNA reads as TGTGCCAGCAGTTTTAGGGGGCCGAACACTGAAGCTTTCTTT. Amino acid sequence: CASSFRGPNTEAFF.

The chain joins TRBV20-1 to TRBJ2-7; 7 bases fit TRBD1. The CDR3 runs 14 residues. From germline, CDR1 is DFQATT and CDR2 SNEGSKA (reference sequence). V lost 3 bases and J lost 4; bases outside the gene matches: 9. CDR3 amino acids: CSASRQGTTYEQYF. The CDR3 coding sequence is TGCAGTGCTAGTAGACAGGGAACAACGTACGAGCAGTACTTC.

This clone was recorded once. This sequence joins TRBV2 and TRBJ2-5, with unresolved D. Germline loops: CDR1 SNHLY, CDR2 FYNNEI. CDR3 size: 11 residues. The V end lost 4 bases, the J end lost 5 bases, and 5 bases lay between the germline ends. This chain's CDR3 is CASSVMETQYF. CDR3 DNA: TGTGCCAGCAGTGTTATGGAGACCCAGTACTTC.

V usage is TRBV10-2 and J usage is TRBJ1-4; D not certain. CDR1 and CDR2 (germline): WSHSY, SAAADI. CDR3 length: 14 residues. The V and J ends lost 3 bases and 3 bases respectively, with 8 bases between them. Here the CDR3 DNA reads TGCGCCAGCAGTGACCCTTCAGCTAATGAAAAACTGTTTTTT. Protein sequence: CASSDPSANEKLFF.

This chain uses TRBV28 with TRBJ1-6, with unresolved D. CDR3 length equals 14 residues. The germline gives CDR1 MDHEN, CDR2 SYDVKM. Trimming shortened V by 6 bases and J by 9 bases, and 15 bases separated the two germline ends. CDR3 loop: CASSPTPGGSPLHF. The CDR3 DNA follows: TGTGCCAGCAGCCCAACACCTGGCGGTTCACCCCTCCACTTT.

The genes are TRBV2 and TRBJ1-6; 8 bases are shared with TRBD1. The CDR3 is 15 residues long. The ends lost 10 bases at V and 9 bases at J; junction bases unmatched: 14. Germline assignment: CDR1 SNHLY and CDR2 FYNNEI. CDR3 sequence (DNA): TGTGCCATCCGCCGAGGACAGGGTGAGGGTTCACCCCTCCACTTT. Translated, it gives CAIRRGQGEGSPLHF. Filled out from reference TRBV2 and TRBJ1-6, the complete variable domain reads EPEVTQTPSHQVTQMGQEVILRCVPISNHLYFYWYRQILGQKVEFLVSFYNNEISEKSEIFDDQFSVERPDGSNFTLKIRSTKLEDSAMYFCAIRRGQGEGSPLHFGNGTRLTVT.

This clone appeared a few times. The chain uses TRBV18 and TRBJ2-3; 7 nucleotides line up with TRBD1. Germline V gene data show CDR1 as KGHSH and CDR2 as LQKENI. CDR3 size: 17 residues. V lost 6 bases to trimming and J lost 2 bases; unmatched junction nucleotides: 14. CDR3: CASSQSPTGHATDTQYF. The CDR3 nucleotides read TGTGCCAGCTCGCAATCCCCGACAGGGCACGCCACAGATACGCAGTATTTT.

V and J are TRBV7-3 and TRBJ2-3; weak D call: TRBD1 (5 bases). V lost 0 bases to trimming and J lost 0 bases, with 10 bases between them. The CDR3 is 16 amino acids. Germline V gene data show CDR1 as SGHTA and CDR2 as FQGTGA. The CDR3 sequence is CASSLTGRGSTDTQYF. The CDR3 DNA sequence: TGTGCCAGCAGCTTAACGGGAAGGGGAAGCACAGATACGCAGTATTTT.